This T cell receptor beta chain appears in the sequencing data of a study of shared clonotypes between healthy human individuals. The overall study: Three men and a couple of women, aged 18 to 49, were donors.

Several immunoSEQ plates received, in even portions, the genomic DNA of each subset. This table comes from immunoSEQ multiplex PCR, and its TCRdb copy is limited to in-frame clones, with some not included. Of 2,500,000 or so clones listed, 85% to 95% are singletons. Germline V gene lookup returns CDR1 MNHNY and CDR2 SVGAGI (reference sequence). The CDR3 has 15 amino acids. Trimming removed 5 bases from V and 3 bases from J, with 14 bases in between. Sequencing was done on a sample of naive CD4+ T cells from PBMCs. Subset meaning: CD45RA+ positively selected. The chain has TRBV6-6 and TRBJ1-5, with a weak D call TRBD1 (5 bases). The clonotype comes from a man between 18 and 35 years old in good health. Some clones in this sample may be carry-over from other donors' samples. CDR3 coding DNA: TGTGCCAGCAGTATTCTGACGGGGCTCAATCAGCCCCAGCATTTT. Its translation: CASSILTGLNQPQHF.